This T cell receptor beta chain appears in the sequencing data of a study of T-cell memory formation after mild COVID-19 (dated by TCRdb to about 2021). Broadly, across the study: TCR sequence clusters from the two donors were largely donor specific. Two young, previously healthy adult volunteers made up the cohort, one male and one female. Longitudinal TCRalpha and TCRbeta repertoire sequencing tracked T-cell clones expanding and contracting after mild COVID-19 in a couple of donors. What the research found in general, with its limitations: Contracting CD4+ clones turned up mainly in the CM and EM memory subsets, whereas EMRA was where CD8+ clones were enriched. Balanced CD4/CD8 phenotypes were observed for clones contracting from day 15 to 85, whereas a bias towards CD4+ was observed for a second wave of clones expanding from day 15 to 37. Some responding clones were found in pre-infection memory, which suggests that pre-existing cross-reactive memory T cells took part in the SARS-CoV-2 response. Only a couple of mild cases were covered in the study, and larger cohorts including severe cases with pre-infection samples were considered necessary. SARS-CoV-2 specificity was not confirmed for the second-wave clones peaking on day 37.

PBMCs were isolated by Ficoll-Paque density gradient centrifugation. In its sample, this clonotype was seen many times. Its antigen remains unidentified. No base qualities exist here, and no much larger clone lies one base off it. Trimming at the junction amounts to 6 bases on V and 4 bases on J, and the germline ends lie 12 bases apart. Taken from the germline V gene, the CDR1 and CDR2 loops are ENHRY and SYGVKD. The CDR3 starts with the cysteine, ends with the phenylalanine, and has 14 residues. Only the CDR3 portion is preserved as DNA: 42 bases, with reading frame beginning at the first base. TCRdb lists the instrument as Illumina NovaSeq 6000. TCRalpha and TCRbeta cDNA libraries were built by 5'RACE with constant-segment primers, adding sample barcodes and unique molecular identifiers. RNA was extracted from every sample with Trizol reagent. Amplification of the libraries took two PCR steps, and the second step added a second sample barcode plus Illumina TruSeq adapters. Sequencing of the libraries was done on an Illumina NovaSeq, producing 2 x 150 bp paired-end reads. The published analysis was carried out like this. Demultiplexing of reads and collapsing into UMI-guided consensus sequences were performed with migec v1.2.7. Using mixcr v2.1.11, the UMI consensuses were aligned to TRA and TRB V and J templates and assembled into clonotypes. Expanded or contracted clonotypes were those called significant by both edgeR and NoisET, with noise models trained on biological replicates. For edgeR calls, the cutoffs were a false discovery rate-adjusted p below 0.01 and a log2 fold-change threshold of 1. As an exploratory analysis of dynamics, max-normalized trajectories of the 1000 most abundant clonotypes were examined by PCA with hierarchical clustering. The CD4 or CD8 phenotype of responding clones was assigned using the separately sequenced CD4+ and CD8+ repertoires. The public reads were reanalyzed by TCRdb: fastp trimming at Q25, MiXCR alignment, in-frame beta chains only. For every CDR3 protein sequence, its rows merge into one entry that carries the most common genes and DNA. For this entry, the V and J calls and clone size follow TCRdb and not the study's own pipeline. The table for this sample lists about 15,000 distinct CDR3 sequences; roughly 25% of them were counted only once. 45% to 75% of the sample is held by the ten biggest clonotypes.

The sample taken for sequencing was PBMCs or a T cell subset sorted from them (not recorded which). Recombination linked TRBV10-3 to TRBJ2-2; the D region may be TRBD1 or TRBD2, each matching 5 bases equally. The clonotype originates from a man aged 18 to 29 who had mild COVID-19 (a few samples of this study predate the infection). The sample titles of this study are shuffled in the database, so cell type and time point are left out; the donor was told from shared clones. The sequenced DNA is TGTGCCATCAGCCCGGGGACGATCACCGGGGAGCTGTTTTTT. It translates as CAISPGTITGELFF.